Detailed here is one T cell receptor beta chain. The antigen remains undetermined. This entry comes from a study of graft-versus-host responses after intestinal transplantation. In the study overall: Isolated intestinal, liver-intestinal, or multivisceral transplants were what recipients had. All recipients were given anti-thymocyte globulin induction, and tacrolimus and steroids were then administered for three to four years. General study results and limits: GvH clones occurred in recipient marrow; some first appeared in ileum or blood. Within allografts, high graft-versus-host to host-versus-graft clonal ratios were seen among patients with graft-donor T cell macrochimerism.

This CDR3 is 17 amino acids long. Germline values: CDR1 SGHAT, CDR2 FQNNGV. J gave up 3 bases and V 3 bases, and 9 bases lay outside the gene matches. Here immunoSEQ multiplex PCR was the method, and the copy in TCRdb shows in-frame clones only, minus some. Counted here are more than 85,000 clones, about 90% occurring once; the ten biggest clones make up about 0.072%. V and J are TRBV11-2 and TRBJ2-1; 9 bases align to TRBD2. This clonotype was sampled from a human donor who was the organ donor for an intestinal transplant. The source was unstimulated CD8+ T cells sorted from spleen or lymph node cells, collected before transplant. The CDR3 is CASSFNRREGYYNEQFF. CDR3 sequence (DNA): TGTGCCAGCAGCTTTAATCGGCGGGAGGGTTACTACAATGAGCAGTTCTTC.